These 6 T cell receptor beta chains originate from one sample sequenced in a study of cytomegalovirus exposure and HLA in healthy donors. Primers for the PCR totalled 60 Vbeta and 13 Jbeta. TCRdb keeps only in-frame clones here, not all; method: immunoSEQ multiplex PCR. The table lists around 200,000 clones, around 80% of them singletons. The material sequenced was PBMCs. Every receptor here comes from a man aged 45-65 years in good health and CMV-seronegative.

This chain uses TRBV19 with TRBJ1-5; no firm D call. Trimming shortened V by 3 bases and J by 3 bases, and 12 bases separated the two germline ends. CDR1 LNHDA and CDR2 SQIVND come from the germline V gene (reference sequence). This CDR3 is built from 15 residues. CDR3 sequence (DNA): TGTGCCAGTAGTATGATTCTAGGATTCAATCAGCCCCAGCATTTT. Translated, it gives CASSMILGFNQPQHF.

The CDR3: CASSPGGATNTEAFF. The CDR3 DNA sequence: TGTGCCAGCAGCCCGGGGGGGGCCACGAACACTGAAGCTTTCTTT. The rearrangement links TRBV7-2 to TRBJ1-1; the D gene is possibly TRBD1 (6 bases). This CDR3 region has 15 residues. Germline V gene sequence: CDR1 SGHTA, CDR2 FQGNSA. The V end was cut by 5 bases, the J end by 1 base, with 14 bases between.

This sequence joins TRBV5-1 and TRBJ1-5; D is undetermined. Trimming took off 0 bases at V and 4 bases at J, with 11 bases between the two ends. Germline CDR1 and CDR2: SGHRS and YFSETQ. The length of the CDR3 is 15 residues. The CDR3 loop reads CASSLVGGVNQPQHF. The CDR3 DNA is TGCGCCAGCAGCTTGGTCGGCGGGGTAAATCAGCCCCAGCATTTT.

The CDR3 nucleotides read TGTGCCAGCAGCCAACAAATTTACAATGAGCAGTTCTTC. It specifies CASSQQIYNEQFF. The gene calls are TRBV14 and TRBJ2-1; D remains ambiguous. The CDR3 runs to 13 residues. Trimming removed 2 bases at V and 4 bases at J, with 6 bases between. Germline V gene sequence: CDR1 SGHDN, CDR2 FVKESK.

As concerns this clone: A junction end diverges from the germline sequence, so it may reflect a read error. V is TRBV5-6 and J is TRBJ2-7; possible D gene TRBD2, 5 bases. The length of the CDR3 is 11 residues. The germline CDR1 and CDR2 sequences are SGHDT and YYEEEE. This CDR3 reads CASSALEEQHF. Here the CDR3 DNA reads TGTGCCAGCAGCGCCCTGGAGGAGCAGCACTTC.

Note on this clone: At the DNA level, this CDR3 is encoded by other sequences in the same sample as well. V and J are TRBV5-4 and TRBJ2-1; 9 bases agree with TRBD2. With V trimmed by 1 base and J by 7 bases, 9 bases remained unmatched. The CDR3 has 16 residues. Germline-derived CDR1 and CDR2 are SGHNT and YYREEE (reference sequence). CDR3: CASSLRAGGPENEQFF. As DNA, the CDR3 is TGTGCCAGCAGCTTGAGGGCGGGAGGGCCTGAGAATGAGCAGTTCTTC.